Below, 3 T cell receptor beta chains from the same sample are listed, as sequenced in a study of T cell changes during pregnancy in multiple sclerosis. Libraries were prepared by immunoSEQ multiplex PCR; TCRdb keeps only in-frame clonotypes and omits some of them. The top ten hold about 0.92% of the sample, which has 68,000 or so clones, roughly 89% seen once. The sample here was peripheral blood, taken in the second trimester of pregnancy. These receptors were obtained from a female donor with multiple sclerosis, enrolled in a pregnancy study.

The chain employs TRBV5-4 and TRBJ1-2, with 8 bases aligning to TRBD1. The germline CDR1 and CDR2 sequences are SGHNT and YYREEE (reference sequence). Trimming took 3 bases from V and 6 from J; bases not matched to a gene: 7. The CDR3 sequence is 14 residues long. CDR3 DNA: TGTGCCAGCAGCTGGACCTCGGGACAGGATGGCTACACCTTC. Translated, it gives CASSWTSGQDGYTF.

The J gene is TRBJ2-2, the V gene TRBV11-2; D possibly corresponds to TRBD1 (6 bases). CDR1 and CDR2 (germline): SGHAT, FQNNGV. V lost 7 bases and J 5 bases, leaving 14 bases between the germline ends. The CDR3 is made up of 14 amino acids. CDR3 residues: CASTLQGGTGELFF. The DNA for the CDR3 is TGTGCCAGCACTCTACAGGGCGGGACCGGGGAGCTGTTTTTT. The full variable domain, its missing parts supplied by reference TRBV11-2 and TRBJ2-2, is EAGVAQSPRYKIIEKRQSVAFWCNPISGHATLYWYQQILGQGPKLLIQFQNNGVVDDSQLPKDRFSAERLKGVDSTLKIQPAKLEDSAVYLCASTLQGGTGELFFGEGSRLTVL.

CDR3 in DNA: TGTGCCAGCAGCACACAGGGAGCTGGAAACACCATATATTTT. It specifies CASSTQGAGNTIYF. The chain recombines TRBV2 with TRBJ1-3; TRBD1 might be the D (6 bases). There are 14 residues in the CDR3. Germline CDR1 is SNHLY and CDR2 is FYNNEI. The germline V and J ends were trimmed by 6 bases and 2 bases, with 11 bases remaining between them.